This T cell receptor beta chain emerged from a study of T cells in Graves' hyperthyroidism and ophthalmopathy. The germline V gene encodes CDR1 MGHDK and CDR2 SYGVNS. V was trimmed by 6 bases and J by 6 bases, leaving 9 bases between them. The CDR3 has 11 residues. There were TCR beta CDR3 regions amplified from RNA transcripts. The TCR CDR3 was amplified in a first-round RT-PCR using the HTBI primer set. MiXCR, applied by TCRdb to the multiplex PCR reads, yields one record per CDR3 protein. Among 300,000 to 350,000 distinct CDR3 sequences listed, around a fifth were seen once. The chain carries TRBV25-1 and TRBJ2-7; no clear D. The sequencing sample was made of blood. This TCR derives from a woman in her fifties or sixties with Graves' hyperthyroidism. The CDR3 loop is CASSVSSEQYF. In DNA form, the CDR3 reads TGTGCCAGCAGCGTGAGTAGCGAGCAGTACTTC.